This TCR beta chain derives from a study of T cells in Graves' hyperthyroidism and ophthalmopathy. Regions amplified from RNA transcripts were the TCR beta CDR3 regions. HTBI primers were used for first-round RT-PCR of the TCR CDR3. TCRdb recomputed calls from the multiplex PCR reads with MiXCR, one row per CDR3 protein. The sample consists of roughly 740,000 distinct CDR3 sequences, approximately 16% of them appearing once. This clonotype was observed a handful of times. Germline lookup yields CDR1 SGHKS and CDR2 YYEKEE (reference sequence). This CDR3 comprises 14 residues. J gave up 4 bases and V 4 bases, and 3 bases lay outside the gene matches.

The TCR was taken from a young man with Graves' hyperthyroidism. This chain joins TRBV5-5 and TRBJ2-7; 12 nucleotides line up with TRBD2. What was sequenced was blood. CDR3: CASSILAGGYEQYF. In DNA, the CDR3 is TGTGCCAGCAGCATCCTAGCGGGAGGGTACGAGCAGTACTTC.